A single TCR beta chain is shown here with its context. The length of the CDR3 is 17 residues. Germline V gives CDR1 SGHRS, CDR2 YFSETQ. V shed 1 base and J shed 2 bases, with 17 bases lying between them. This entry is derived from a study of blood T cell repertoires in COVID-19. Study-level background: The samples span acute and convalescent COVID-19 from the United States, Italy and Spain.

The protocol was immunoSEQ multiplex PCR, while the TCRdb copy is restricted to in-frame clones and leaves out a portion. The repertoire holds some 300,000 clones, around 89% seen once, with 6.3% in the top ten. Enrolled during active infection, Seattle patients were then followed longitudinally. Sample: peripheral blood. The clonotype comes from a woman between 45 and 65 years old with COVID-19, enrolled during active disease. The V call is TRBV5-1, the J call TRBJ2-3, with D maybe TRBD2 (6 bases). CDR3 residues: CASSLRDQLAYTDTQYF. The CDR3 DNA follows: TGCGCCAGCAGCTTGCGGGACCAACTAGCTTACACAGATACGCAGTATTTT.